These 21 T cell receptor beta chains were all obtained from the same sample, sequenced in a study of memory CD4+ T cells and cytomegalovirus serostatus. Single viable CD3+CD4+CD8-CD45RO+ cells were sorted as the memory CD4+ T cells. TCRdb keeps only in-frame clones here, not all; method: immunoSEQ multiplex PCR. Among tens of thousands of clones listed, around 80% were seen once. Sequencing was done on a sample of memory CD4+ T cells from blood. The receptors here all came from an adult in good health and CMV-seronegative.

The chain is built from TRBV5-4 and TRBJ2-2, with D perhaps TRBD1 (6 bases). V was pared by 4 bases and J by 6 bases, with 16 bases between. CDR3 size: 15 residues. Germline-derived CDR1 and CDR2 are SGHNT and YYREEE (reference sequence). The CDR3 loop reads CASSNLGAQPGELFF. The CDR3 DNA follows: TGTGCCAGCAGCAACTTGGGGGCGCAGCCCGGGGAGCTGTTTTTT.

The chain couples TRBV10-1 to TRBJ2-1, with 12 bases that match TRBD2. V shed 4 bases, J shed 4 bases, and the junction held 5 bases outside the gene matches. This CDR3 contains 16 residues. The germline gives CDR1 WNHNN, CDR2 SYGVQD (reference sequence). CDR3 coding DNA: TGCGCCAGCAGTGGAGCAGGACTAGCGGGGTACAATGAGCAGTTCTTC. This codes for CASSGAGLAGYNEQFF.

The rearrangement links TRBV2 to TRBJ1-4, with 8 bases fitting TRBD1. CDR3 length: 16 amino acids. The V gene end was trimmed by 1 base and the J gene end by 7 bases; junction bases not matched to a gene: 8. In germline, CDR1 is SNHLY, CDR2 FYNNEI. CDR3: CASSEGRQGRTEKLFF. The CDR3 DNA reads TGTGCCAGCAGTGAAGGGCGACAGGGGAGGACTGAAAAACTGTTTTTT.

The chain combines TRBV7-9 with TRBJ2-5, with 11 nucleotides matching TRBD2. CDR3 length: 16 amino acids. Looked up from germline, CDR1 is SEHNR and CDR2 is FQNEAQ (reference sequence). The junction had 6 bases not matched to a gene; V was cut back by 1 base and J by 5 bases. CDR3 coding DNA: TGTGCCAGCAGCTTAGAGGGCCTAGCGGGGGGCGAGACCCAGTACTTC. This translates into CASSLEGLAGGETQYF.

The V call is TRBV2, the J call TRBJ2-1; 10 positions agree with TRBD2. V was clipped by 9 bases and J by 0 bases; unmatched bases: 5. Germline CDR1 SNHLY, CDR2 FYNNEI. The CDR3 runs to 15 residues. The DNA for the CDR3 is TGTGCCAGTACTAGCGGGGTTAGCTCCTACAATGAGCAGTTCTTC. Amino acid sequence: CASTSGVSSYNEQFF.

V and J are TRBV19 and TRBJ1-1, with TRBD1 as a possible D gene (5 bases). This CDR3 is 13 amino acids long. Trimming removed 3 bases from V and 4 bases from J, with 9 bases in between. The germline V gene has CDR1 LNHDA and CDR2 SQIVND (reference sequence). The CDR3 DNA sequence: TGTGCCAGTAGTATGGACATTGCCACTGAAGCTTTCTTT. This encodes CASSMDIATEAFF.

The CDR3 is CASSLDGLAGGSYNEQFF. In nucleotides, the CDR3 is TGTGCCAGCAGCTTAGATGGACTAGCGGGGGGCTCCTACAATGAGCAGTTCTTC. The chain couples TRBV11-3 to TRBJ2-1, with TRBD2 identical over 14 bases. The junction had 1 base not matched to a gene; V was cut back by 0 bases and J by 0 bases. The germline V gene has CDR1 SGHNT and CDR2 YENEEA. This CDR3 region has 18 residues.

This chain uses TRBV5-1 with TRBJ2-1; D might be TRBD1 (6 bases). Germline lookup yields CDR1 SGHRS and CDR2 YFSETQ. The CDR3 runs 18 residues. The V gene lost 1 base and the J gene lost 7 bases, with 24 bases spanning the gap. The CDR3, as DNA: TGCGCCAGCAGCTTGAACGTCCTAGGGAAGGATAGGGGGAATGAGCAGTTCTTC. Amino acids: CASSLNVLGKDRGNEQFF.

The chain employs TRBV29-1 and TRBJ2-1; no clear D gene. This CDR3 spans 13 amino acids. Germline V gene data show CDR1 as SQVTM and CDR2 as ANQGSEA. Trimming cost V 0 bases and J 6 bases, with 9 bases left between them. The CDR3, as DNA: TGCAGCGTTGAAGAAGTATGGGGCAATGAGCAGTTCTTC. Translation gives CSVEEVWGNEQFF.

The J gene is TRBJ2-2, the V gene TRBV28; D tentatively reads TRBD1 or TRBD2 (5 bases each). Per the germline V gene, CDR1 is MDHEN and CDR2 is SYDVKM. This CDR3 is built from 23 residues. Trimming shortened V by 0 bases and J by 3 bases, and 32 bases separated the two germline ends. The CDR3 reads CASSLWSLPGRMIARKDTGELFF. CDR3 coding DNA: TGTGCCAGCAGTTTATGGAGTCTACCGGGACGTATGATAGCGAGAAAGGACACCGGGGAGCTGTTTTTT. The full variable domain, in which reference TRBV28 and TRBJ2-2 provide the parts outside the CDR3, is DVKVTQSSRYLVKRTGEKVFLECVQDMDHENMFWYRQDPGLGLRLIYFSYDVKMKEKGDIPEGYSVSREKKERFSLILESASTNQTSMYLCASSLWSLPGRMIARKDTGELFFGEGSRLTVL.

This clone has a single count. V is TRBV20-1 and J is TRBJ2-2, with unresolved D. With 2 bases removed from V and 4 bases from J, the gap between germline ends came to 2 bases. The CDR3 sequence is 11 residues long. Germline V CDR1 and CDR2: DFQATT, SNEGSKA (reference sequence). The CDR3 coding sequence is TGCAGTGCTAGAATCACCGGGGAGCTGTTTTTT. This translates into CSARITGELFF.

A single count supports this clone. Since a much larger clone is just one base distant, this may be a read error. The V call is TRBV14, the J call TRBJ1-1, with D perhaps TRBD1 (5 bases). In germline, CDR1 is SGHDN, CDR2 FVKESK. This CDR3 contains 13 residues. V was shortened by 4 bases and J by 0 bases, with 6 bases between the two germline ends. CDR3 sequence (DNA): TGTGCCAGCAGCCGACAGCTGAACACTGAAGCTTTCTTT. This translates into CASSRQLNTEAFF.

The chain carries TRBV7-2 and TRBJ2-1; 8 bases map to TRBD2. The trim removed 5 bases at V and 3 bases at J, leaving 12 bases unmatched. The CDR3 extends over 17 amino acids. CDR1 SGHTA and CDR2 FQGNSA come from the germline V gene. The CDR3 reads CASSRTSGSGIYNEQFF. In DNA form, the CDR3 reads TGTGCCAGCAGCCGCACTTCCGGTAGCGGGATCTACAATGAGCAGTTCTTC.

The rearrangement uses TRBV28 and TRBJ1-4; TRBD1 is a possible D gene (6 bases). Germline V gene lookup returns CDR1 MDHEN and CDR2 SYDVKM. V shed 6 bases and J shed 5 bases, with 19 bases lying between them. The CDR3 loop spans 16 amino acids. CDR3 region: CASSPKWRGRNEKLFF. DNA of the CDR3: TGTGCCAGCAGCCCTAAGTGGAGGGGGAGGAATGAAAAACTGTTTTTT. Combining the CDR3 with reference TRBV28 and TRBJ1-4 gives the whole variable domain DVKVTQSSRYLVKRTGEKVFLECVQDMDHENMFWYRQDPGLGLRLIYFSYDVKMKEKGDIPEGYSVSREKKERFSLILESASTNQTSMYLCASSPKWRGRNEKLFFGSGTQLSVL.

The chain carries TRBV4-3 and TRBJ1-6, with 7 bases lining up with TRBD1. Trimming at V came to 0 bases and at J to 6 bases, leaving 8 bases not matched to a gene. Germline-derived CDR1 and CDR2 are LGHNA and YSLEER. This CDR3 has 17 amino acids. Written as DNA, the CDR3 is TGCGCCAGCAGCCAAGAGGGAGGGGGCCTCTTTAATTCACCCCTCCACTTT. It specifies CASSQEGGGLFNSPLHF.

This clone appeared a single time. This chain connects TRBV7-9 to TRBJ1-2, with unresolved D. The CDR3 consists of 14 residues. The V gene lost 5 bases and the J gene lost 2 bases, with 12 bases spanning the gap. Germline CDR1 and CDR2: SEHNR and FQNEAQ (reference sequence). CDR3 nucleotide sequence: TGTGCCAGCAGCCCAGAGGTGGCAAACTATGGCTACACCTTC. Protein sequence: CASSPEVANYGYTF.

The V gene is TRBV30, the J gene TRBJ1-1; no firm D call. The CDR3 length is 14 residues. The ends were cut back, 3 bases at V and 6 bases at J, with 17 bases in the middle. Germline lookup yields CDR1 GTSNPN and CDR2 SVGIG (reference sequence). CDR3 region: CAWRKNLFGPEAFF. CDR3 sequence (DNA): TGTGCCTGGAGGAAGAACTTATTTGGCCCTGAAGCTTTCTTT. Filled out from reference TRBV30 and TRBJ1-1, the complete variable domain reads SQTIHQWPATLVQPVGSPLSLECTVEGTSNPNLYWYRQAAGRGLQLLFYSVGIGQISSEVPQNLSASRPQDRQFILSSKKLLLSDSGFYLCAWRKNLFGPEAFFGQGTRLTVV.

V and J are TRBV14 and TRBJ1-1; D gene unclear. Germline CDR1 and CDR2: SGHDN and FVKESK. The CDR3 sequence is 13 residues long. Trimming took 7 bases from V and 11 from J, leaving 20 bases between them. The CDR3: CASKNQERRGAFF. As DNA, the CDR3 is TGTGCCAGCAAAAACCAAGAAAGGAGAGGTGCTTTCTTT.

The V and J genes are TRBV29-1 and TRBJ2-7; TRBD1 matches 8 bases. CDR1 is SQVTM and CDR2 is ANQGSEA in the germline V gene. The CDR3 is 13 residues long. With V trimmed by 6 bases and J by 6 bases, 10 bases remained unmatched. As DNA, the CDR3 is TGCAGCGTGACCCCTGGACAGGGCGGCGAGCAGTACTTC. This gives the protein CSVTPGQGGEQYF.

This clone came up a few times. The chain uses TRBV4-3 and TRBJ1-1; 10 bases fit TRBD1. This CDR3 spans 16 amino acids. Germline V gene sequence: CDR1 LGHNA, CDR2 YSLEER. Germline trimming cut 3 bases from V and 1 base from J; bases unmatched to any gene: 5. As DNA, the CDR3 is TGCGCCAGCAGCCAGCCGGGACAGGGGAGGAACACTGAAGCTTTCTTT. Translated, it gives CASSQPGQGRNTEAFF.

This clone was found a few times. The rearrangement uses TRBV30 and TRBJ1-1, with D possibly being TRBD1 (6 bases). Germline loops: CDR1 GTSNPN, CDR2 SVGIG (reference sequence). V dropped 7 bases and J dropped 0 bases, with 18 bases sitting between them. The CDR3 is made up of 15 amino acids. This CDR3 is CAFWPRGGVNTEAFF. The CDR3 DNA sequence: TGTGCCTTCTGGCCCCGAGGGGGAGTGAACACTGAAGCTTTCTTT.